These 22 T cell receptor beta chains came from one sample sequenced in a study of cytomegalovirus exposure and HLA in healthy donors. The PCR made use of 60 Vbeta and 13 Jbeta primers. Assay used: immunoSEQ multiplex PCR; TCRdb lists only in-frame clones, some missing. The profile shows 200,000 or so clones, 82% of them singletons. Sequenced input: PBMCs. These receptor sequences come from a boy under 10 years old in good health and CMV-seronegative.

CDR3: CASSSRGDSNYEQYF. The CDR3 DNA reads as TGTGCCAGCAGCTCTAGGGGGGACAGTAACTACGAGCAGTACTTC. This rearrangement joins TRBV7-2 to TRBJ2-7; TRBD1 is a possible D gene (7 bases). This CDR3 has 15 residues. From germline, CDR1 is SGHTA and CDR2 FQGNSA. V was cut by 4 bases and J by 3 bases, with 16 bases left in between. Supplemented by reference TRBV7-2 and TRBJ2-7, the full variable domain reads GAGVSQSPSNKVTEKGKDVELRCDPISGHTALYWYRQSLGQGLEFLIYFQGNSAPDKSGLPSDRFSAERTGGSVSTLTIQRTQQEDSAVYLCASSSRGDSNYEQYFGPGTRLTVT.

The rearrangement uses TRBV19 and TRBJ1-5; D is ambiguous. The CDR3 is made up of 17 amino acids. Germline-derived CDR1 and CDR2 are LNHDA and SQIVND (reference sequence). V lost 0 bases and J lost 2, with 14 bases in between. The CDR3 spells CASSIDGIQSGNQPQHF. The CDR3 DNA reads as TGTGCCAGTAGTATAGACGGCATACAGTCCGGCAATCAGCCCCAGCATTTT.

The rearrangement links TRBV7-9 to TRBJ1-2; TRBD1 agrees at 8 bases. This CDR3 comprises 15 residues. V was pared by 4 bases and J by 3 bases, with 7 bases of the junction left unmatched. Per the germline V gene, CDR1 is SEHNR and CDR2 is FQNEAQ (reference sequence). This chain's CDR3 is CASSSRTGIDYGYTF. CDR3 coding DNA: TGTGCCAGCAGCTCCAGGACAGGGATAGACTATGGCTACACCTTC.

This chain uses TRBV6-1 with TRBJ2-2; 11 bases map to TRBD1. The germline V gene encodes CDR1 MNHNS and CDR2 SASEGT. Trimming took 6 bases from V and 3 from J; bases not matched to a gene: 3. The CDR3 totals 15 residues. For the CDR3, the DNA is TGTGCCAGCAGCCCGGACAGGGGGCACACCGGGGAGCTGTTTTTT. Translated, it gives CASSPDRGHTGELFF.

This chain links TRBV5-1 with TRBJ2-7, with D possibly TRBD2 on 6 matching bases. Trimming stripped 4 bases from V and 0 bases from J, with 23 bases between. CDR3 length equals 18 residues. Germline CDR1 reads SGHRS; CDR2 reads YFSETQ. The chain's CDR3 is CASSHRLGGGALSYEQYF. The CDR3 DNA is TGCGCCAGCAGCCACAGGCTGGGCGGCGGGGCGCTCTCCTACGAGCAGTACTTC.

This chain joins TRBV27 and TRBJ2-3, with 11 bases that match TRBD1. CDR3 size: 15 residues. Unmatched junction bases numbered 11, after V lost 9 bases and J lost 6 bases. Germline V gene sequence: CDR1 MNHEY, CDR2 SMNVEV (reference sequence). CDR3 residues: CASTMGQGGIDTQYF. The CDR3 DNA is TGTGCCAGTACGATGGGACAGGGGGGGATCGATACGCAGTATTTT.

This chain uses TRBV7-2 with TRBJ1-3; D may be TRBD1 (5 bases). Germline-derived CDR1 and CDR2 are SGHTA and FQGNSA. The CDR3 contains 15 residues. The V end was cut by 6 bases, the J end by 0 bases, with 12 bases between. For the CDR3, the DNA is TGTGCCAGCAGACCTGACAGCCACTCTGGAAACACCATATATTTT. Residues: CASRPDSHSGNTIYF.

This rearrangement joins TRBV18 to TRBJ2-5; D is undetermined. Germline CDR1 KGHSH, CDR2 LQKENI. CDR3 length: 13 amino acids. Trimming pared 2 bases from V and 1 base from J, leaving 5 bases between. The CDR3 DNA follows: TGTGCCAGCTCACCAGGCCCCCAAGAGACCCAGTACTTC. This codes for CASSPGPQETQYF. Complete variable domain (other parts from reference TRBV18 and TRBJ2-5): NAGVMQNPRHLVRRRGQEARLRCSPMKGHSHVYWYRQLPEEGLKFMVYLQKENIIDESGMPKERFSAEFPKEGPSILRIQQVVRGDSAAYFCASSPGPQETQYFGPGTRLLVL.

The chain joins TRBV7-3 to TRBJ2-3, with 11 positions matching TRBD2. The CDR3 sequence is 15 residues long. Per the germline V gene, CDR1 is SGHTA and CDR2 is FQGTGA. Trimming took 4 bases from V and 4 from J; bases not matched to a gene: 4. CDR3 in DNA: TGTGCCAGCAGCTCCGCACTAGCGGGGGCAGATACGCAGTATTTT. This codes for CASSSALAGADTQYF.

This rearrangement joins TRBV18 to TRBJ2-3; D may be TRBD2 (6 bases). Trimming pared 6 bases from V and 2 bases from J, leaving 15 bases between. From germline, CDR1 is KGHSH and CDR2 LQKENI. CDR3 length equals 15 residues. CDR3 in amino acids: CASSYGTLYTDTQYF. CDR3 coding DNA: TGTGCCAGCTCGTACGGGACTCTCTACACAGATACGCAGTATTTT.

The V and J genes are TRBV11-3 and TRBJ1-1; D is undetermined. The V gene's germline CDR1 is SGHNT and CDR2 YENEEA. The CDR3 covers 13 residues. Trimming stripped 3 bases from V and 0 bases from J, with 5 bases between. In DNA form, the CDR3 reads TGTGCCAGCAGCTTTACAGTGAACACTGAAGCTTTCTTT. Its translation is CASSFTVNTEAFF. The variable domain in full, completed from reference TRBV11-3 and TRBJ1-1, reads EAGVVQSPRYKIIEKKQPVAFWCNPISGHNTLYWYLQNLGQGPELLIRYENEEAVDDSQLPKDRFSAERLKGVDSTLKIQPAELGDSAVYLCASSFTVNTEAFFGQGTRLTVV.

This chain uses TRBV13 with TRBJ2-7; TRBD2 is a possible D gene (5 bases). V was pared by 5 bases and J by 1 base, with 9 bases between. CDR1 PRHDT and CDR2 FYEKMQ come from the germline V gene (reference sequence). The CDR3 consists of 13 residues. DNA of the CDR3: TGTGCCAGCAGCACGGGATCTTCCTACGAGCAGTACTTC. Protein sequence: CASSTGSSYEQYF.

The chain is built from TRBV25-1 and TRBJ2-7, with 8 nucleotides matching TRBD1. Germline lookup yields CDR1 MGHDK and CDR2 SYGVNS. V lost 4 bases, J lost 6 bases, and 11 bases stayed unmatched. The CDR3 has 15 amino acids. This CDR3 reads CASSVLGQGPAEQYF. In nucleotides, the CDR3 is TGTGCCAGCAGTGTACTAGGACAGGGACCGGCCGAGCAGTACTTC.

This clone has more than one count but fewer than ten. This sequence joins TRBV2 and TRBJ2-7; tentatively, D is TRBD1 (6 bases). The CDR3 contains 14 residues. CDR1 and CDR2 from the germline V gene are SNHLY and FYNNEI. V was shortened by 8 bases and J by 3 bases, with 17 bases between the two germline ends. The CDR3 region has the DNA TGTGCCAGCCTCCCTCGGGACAAGTACTACGAGCAGTACTTC. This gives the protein CASLPRDKYYEQYF.

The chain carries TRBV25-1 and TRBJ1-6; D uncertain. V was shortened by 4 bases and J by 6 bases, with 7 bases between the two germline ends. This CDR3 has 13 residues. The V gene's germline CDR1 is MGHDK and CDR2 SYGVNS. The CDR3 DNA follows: TGTGCCAGCAGTGTAACAGCTAATTCACCCCTCCACTTT. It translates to CASSVTANSPLHF. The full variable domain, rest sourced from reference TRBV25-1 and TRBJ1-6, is EADIYQTPRYLVIGTGKKITLECSQTMGHDKMYWYQQDPGMELHLIHYSYGVNSTEKGDLSSESTVSRIRTEHFPLTLESARPSHTSQYLCASSVTANSPLHFGNGTRLTVT.

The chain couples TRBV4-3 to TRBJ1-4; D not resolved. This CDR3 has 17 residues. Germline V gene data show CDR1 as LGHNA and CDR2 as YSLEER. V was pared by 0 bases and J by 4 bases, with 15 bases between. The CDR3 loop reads CASSQEWPKKFNEKLFF. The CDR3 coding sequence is TGCGCCAGCAGCCAAGAGTGGCCGAAGAAATTTAATGAAAAACTGTTTTTT.

CDR3 coding DNA: TGTGCCAGCAGGCGGGGGGGGACAGCATCCTACGAGCAGTACTTC. Translated, it gives CASRRGGTASYEQYF. The genes are TRBV11-2 and TRBJ2-7; 9 bases line up with TRBD2. Germline values: CDR1 SGHAT, CDR2 FQNNGV. The CDR3 length is 15 residues. Germline trimming cut 6 bases from V and 1 base from J; bases unmatched to any gene: 7.

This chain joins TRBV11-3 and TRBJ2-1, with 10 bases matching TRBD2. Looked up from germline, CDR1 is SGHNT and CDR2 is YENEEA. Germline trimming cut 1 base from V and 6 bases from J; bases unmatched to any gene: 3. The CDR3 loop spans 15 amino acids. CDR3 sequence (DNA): TGTGCCAGCAGCTTAGCCAGCGGGGGGGCCAATGAGCAGTTCTTC. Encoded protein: CASSLASGGANEQFF. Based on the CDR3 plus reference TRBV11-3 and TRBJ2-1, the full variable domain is EAGVVQSPRYKIIEKKQPVAFWCNPISGHNTLYWYLQNLGQGPELLIRYENEEAVDDSQLPKDRFSAERLKGVDSTLKIQPAELGDSAVYLCASSLASGGANEQFFGPGTRLTVL.

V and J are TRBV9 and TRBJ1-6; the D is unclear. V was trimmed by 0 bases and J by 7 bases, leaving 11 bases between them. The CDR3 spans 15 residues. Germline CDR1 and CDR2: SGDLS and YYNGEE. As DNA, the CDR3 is TGTGCCAGCAGCGTAGAGGGAGGGCTAAATTCACCCCTCCACTTT. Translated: CASSVEGGLNSPLHF. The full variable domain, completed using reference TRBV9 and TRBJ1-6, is DSGVTQTPKHLITATGQRVTLRCSPRSGDLSVYWYQQSLDQGLQFLIQYYNGEERAKGNILERFSAQQFPDLHSELNLSSLELGDSALYFCASSVEGGLNSPLHFGNGTRLTVT.

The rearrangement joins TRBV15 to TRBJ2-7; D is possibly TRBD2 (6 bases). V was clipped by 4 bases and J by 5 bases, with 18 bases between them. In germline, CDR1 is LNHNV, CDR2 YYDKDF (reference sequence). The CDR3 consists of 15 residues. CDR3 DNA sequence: TGTGCCACCAGCACCCAGGAGGCCCGGGGGAACGAGCAGTACTTC. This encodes CATSTQEARGNEQYF.

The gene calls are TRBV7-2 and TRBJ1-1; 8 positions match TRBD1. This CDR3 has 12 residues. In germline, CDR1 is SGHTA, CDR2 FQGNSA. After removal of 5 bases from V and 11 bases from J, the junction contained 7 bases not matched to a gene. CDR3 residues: CASSRDRSFAFF. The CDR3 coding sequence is TGTGCCAGCAGCCGGGACAGGAGTTTCGCTTTCTTT.

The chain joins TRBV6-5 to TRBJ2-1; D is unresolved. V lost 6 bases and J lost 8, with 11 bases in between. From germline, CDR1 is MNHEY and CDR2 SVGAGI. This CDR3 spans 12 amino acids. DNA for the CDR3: TGTGCCAGCAGCCCCAGGCGAGATGAGCAGTTCTTC. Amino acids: CASSPRRDEQFF.